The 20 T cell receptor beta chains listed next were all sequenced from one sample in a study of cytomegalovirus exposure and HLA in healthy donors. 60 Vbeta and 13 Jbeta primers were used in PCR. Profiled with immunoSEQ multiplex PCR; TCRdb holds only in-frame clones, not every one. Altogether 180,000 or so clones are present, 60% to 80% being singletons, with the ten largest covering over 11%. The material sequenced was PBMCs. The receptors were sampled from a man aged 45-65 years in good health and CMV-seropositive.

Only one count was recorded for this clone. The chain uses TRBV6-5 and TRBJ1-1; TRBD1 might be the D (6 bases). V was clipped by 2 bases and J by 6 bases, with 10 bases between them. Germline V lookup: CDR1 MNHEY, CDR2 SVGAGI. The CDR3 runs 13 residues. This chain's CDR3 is CASSYDPGAEAFF. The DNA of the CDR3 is TGTGCCAGCAGTTACGATCCAGGGGCTGAAGCTTTCTTT.

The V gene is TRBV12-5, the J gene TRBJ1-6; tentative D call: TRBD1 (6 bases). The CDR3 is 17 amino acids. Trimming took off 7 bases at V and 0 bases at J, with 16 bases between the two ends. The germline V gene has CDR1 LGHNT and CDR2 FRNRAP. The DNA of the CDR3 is TGTGCTAGTGACTATAGAACAGGGAGCTCCTATAATTCACCCCTCCACTTT. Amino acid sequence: CASDYRTGSSYNSPLHF.

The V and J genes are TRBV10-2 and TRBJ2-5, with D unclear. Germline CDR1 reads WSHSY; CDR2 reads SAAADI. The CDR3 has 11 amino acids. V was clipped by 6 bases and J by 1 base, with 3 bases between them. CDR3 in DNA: TGCGCCAGCAGACTCCAAGAGACCCAGTACTTC. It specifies CASRLQETQYF.

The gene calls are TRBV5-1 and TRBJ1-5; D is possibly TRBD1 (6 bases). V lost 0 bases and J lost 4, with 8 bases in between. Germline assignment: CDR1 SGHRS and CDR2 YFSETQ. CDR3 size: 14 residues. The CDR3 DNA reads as TGCGCCAGCAGCTTGGTACAGGGAAATCAGCCCCAGCATTTT. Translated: CASSLVQGNQPQHF. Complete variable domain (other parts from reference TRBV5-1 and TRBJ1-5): KAGVTQTPRYLIKTRGQQVTLSCSPISGHRSVSWYQQTPGQGLQFLFEYFSETQRNKGNFPGRFSGRQFSNSRSEMNVSTLELGDSALYLCASSLVQGNQPQHFGDGTRLSIL.

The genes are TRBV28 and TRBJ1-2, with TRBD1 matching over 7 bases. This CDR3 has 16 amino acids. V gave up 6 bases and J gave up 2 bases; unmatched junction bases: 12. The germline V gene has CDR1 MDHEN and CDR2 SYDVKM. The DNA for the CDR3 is TGTGCCAGCAGGACGCAACCTGGGACAGTAAACTATGGCTACACCTTC. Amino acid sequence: CASRTQPGTVNYGYTF.

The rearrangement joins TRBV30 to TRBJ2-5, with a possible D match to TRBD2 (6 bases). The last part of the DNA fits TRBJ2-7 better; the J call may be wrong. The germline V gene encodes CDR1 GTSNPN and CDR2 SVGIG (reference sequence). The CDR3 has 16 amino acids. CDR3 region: CAWSKGEVRGDYEQYF. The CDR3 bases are TGTGCCTGGAGTAAAGGCGAAGTGCGGGGAGACTACGAGCAGTACTTC.

This CDR3 is CASSQTEVNNEQFF. CDR3 coding DNA: TGCGCCAGCAGCCAAACAGAAGTAAACAATGAGCAGTTCTTC. This chain connects TRBV4-3 to TRBJ2-1; D is uncertain. Looked up from germline, CDR1 is LGHNA and CDR2 is YSLEER. Between the trimmed V and J ends, which lost 2 bases and 5 bases, there was a span of 10 bases. The CDR3 covers 14 residues.

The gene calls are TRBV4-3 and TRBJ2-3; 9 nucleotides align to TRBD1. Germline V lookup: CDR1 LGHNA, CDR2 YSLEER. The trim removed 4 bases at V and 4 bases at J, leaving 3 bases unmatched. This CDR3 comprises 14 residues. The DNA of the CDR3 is TGCGCCAGCAGCCCTGGGACAGGGCCAGATACGCAGTATTTT. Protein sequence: CASSPGTGPDTQYF.

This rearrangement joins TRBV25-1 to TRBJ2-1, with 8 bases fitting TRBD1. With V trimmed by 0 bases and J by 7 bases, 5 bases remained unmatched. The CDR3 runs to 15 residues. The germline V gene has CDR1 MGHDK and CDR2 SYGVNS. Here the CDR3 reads CASSEYRGPVNEQFF. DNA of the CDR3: TGTGCCAGCAGTGAATACAGGGGGCCGGTGAATGAGCAGTTCTTC.

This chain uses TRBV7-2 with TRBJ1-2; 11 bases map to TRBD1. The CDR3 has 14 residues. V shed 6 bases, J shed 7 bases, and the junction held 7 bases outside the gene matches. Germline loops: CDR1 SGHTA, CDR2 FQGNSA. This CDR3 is CASSSTGTGGGYTF. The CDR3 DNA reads TGTGCCAGCAGTTCAACGGGGACAGGGGGTGGCTACACCTTC.

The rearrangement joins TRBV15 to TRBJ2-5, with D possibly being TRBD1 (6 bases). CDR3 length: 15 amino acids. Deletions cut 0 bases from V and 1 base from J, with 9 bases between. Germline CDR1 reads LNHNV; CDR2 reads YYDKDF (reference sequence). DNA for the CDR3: TGTGCCACCAGCAGAGAACAGGGCCCCCAAGAGACCCAGTACTTC. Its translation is CATSREQGPQETQYF. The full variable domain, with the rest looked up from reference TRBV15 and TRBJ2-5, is DAMVIQNPRYQVTQFGKPVTLSCSQTLNHNVMYWYQQKSSQAPKLLFHYYDKDFNNEADTPDNFQSRRPNTSFCFLDIRSPGLGDTAMYLCATSREQGPQETQYFGPGTRLLVL.

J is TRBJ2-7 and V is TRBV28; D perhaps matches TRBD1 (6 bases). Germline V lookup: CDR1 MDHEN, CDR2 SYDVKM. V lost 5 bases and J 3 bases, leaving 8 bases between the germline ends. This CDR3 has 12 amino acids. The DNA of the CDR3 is TGTGCCAGCAGTCCCAGGGGCTACGAGCAGTACGTC. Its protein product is CASSPRGYEQYV.

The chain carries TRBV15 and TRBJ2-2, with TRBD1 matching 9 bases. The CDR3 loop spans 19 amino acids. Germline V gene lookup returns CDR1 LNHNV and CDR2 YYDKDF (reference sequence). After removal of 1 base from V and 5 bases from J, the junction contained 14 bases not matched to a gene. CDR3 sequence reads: CATSRAKAPTGGGTGELFF. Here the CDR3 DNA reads TGTGCCACCAGCAGAGCAAAGGCCCCGACAGGGGGTGGGACCGGGGAGCTGTTTTTT.

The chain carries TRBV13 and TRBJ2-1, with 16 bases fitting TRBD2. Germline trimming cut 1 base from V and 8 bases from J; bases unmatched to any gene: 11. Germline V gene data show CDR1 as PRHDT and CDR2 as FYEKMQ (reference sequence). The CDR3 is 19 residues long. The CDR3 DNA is TGTGCCAGCAGCTTAGCAGGGACTAGCGGGGGGGCCGGAGGCCATGAGCAGTTCTTC. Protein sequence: CASSLAGTSGGAGGHEQFF.

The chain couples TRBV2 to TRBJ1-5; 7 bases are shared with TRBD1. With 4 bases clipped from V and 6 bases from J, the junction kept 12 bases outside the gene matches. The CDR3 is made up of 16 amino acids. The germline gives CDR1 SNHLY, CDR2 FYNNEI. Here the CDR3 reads CASSVATGEAGQPQHF. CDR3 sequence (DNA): TGTGCCAGCAGTGTAGCTACAGGGGAGGCTGGTCAGCCCCAGCATTTT. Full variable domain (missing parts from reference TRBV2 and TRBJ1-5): EPEVTQTPSHQVTQMGQEVILRCVPISNHLYFYWYRQILGQKVEFLVSFYNNEISEKSEIFDDQFSVERPDGSNFTLKIRSTKLEDSAMYFCASSVATGEAGQPQHFGDGTRLSIL.

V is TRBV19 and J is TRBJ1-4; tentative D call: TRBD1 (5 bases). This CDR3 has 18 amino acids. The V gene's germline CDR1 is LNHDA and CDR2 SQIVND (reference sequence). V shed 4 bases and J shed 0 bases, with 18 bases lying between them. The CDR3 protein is CASSKGRVFQATNEKLFF. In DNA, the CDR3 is TGTGCCAGTAGTAAGGGCAGGGTATTCCAAGCAACTAATGAAAAACTGTTTTTT. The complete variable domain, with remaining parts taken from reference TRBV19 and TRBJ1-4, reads DGGITQSPKYLFRKEGQNVTLSCEQNLNHDAMYWYRQDPGQGLRLIYYSQIVNDFQKGDIAEGYSVSREKKESFPLTVTSAQKNPTAFYLCASSKGRVFQATNEKLFFGSGTQLSVL.

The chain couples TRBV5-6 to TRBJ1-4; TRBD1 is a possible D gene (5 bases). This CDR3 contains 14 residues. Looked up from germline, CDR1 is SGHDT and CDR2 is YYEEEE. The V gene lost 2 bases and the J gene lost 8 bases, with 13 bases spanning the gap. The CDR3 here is CASSFFQGAEKLFF. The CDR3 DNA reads TGTGCCAGCAGCTTCTTTCAAGGGGCCGAAAAACTGTTTTTT.

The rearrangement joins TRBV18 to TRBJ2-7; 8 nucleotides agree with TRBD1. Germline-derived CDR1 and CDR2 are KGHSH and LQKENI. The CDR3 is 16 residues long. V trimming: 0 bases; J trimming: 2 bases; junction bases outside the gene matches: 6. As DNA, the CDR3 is TGTGCCAGCTCACCACCGACAGGGGCGAGCACCTACGAGCAGTACTTC. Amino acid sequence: CASSPPTGASTYEQYF.

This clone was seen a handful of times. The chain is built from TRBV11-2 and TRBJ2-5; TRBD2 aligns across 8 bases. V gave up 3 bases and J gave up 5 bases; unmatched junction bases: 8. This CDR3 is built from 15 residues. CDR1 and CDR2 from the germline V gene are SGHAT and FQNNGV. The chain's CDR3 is CASSFTGGPGETQYF. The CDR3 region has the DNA TGTGCCAGCAGCTTCACGGGGGGGCCGGGCGAGACCCAGTACTTC. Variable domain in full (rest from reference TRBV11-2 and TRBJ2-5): EAGVAQSPRYKIIEKRQSVAFWCNPISGHATLYWYQQILGQGPKLLIQFQNNGVVDDSQLPKDRFSAERLKGVDSTLKIQPAKLEDSAVYLCASSFTGGPGETQYFGPGTRLLVL.

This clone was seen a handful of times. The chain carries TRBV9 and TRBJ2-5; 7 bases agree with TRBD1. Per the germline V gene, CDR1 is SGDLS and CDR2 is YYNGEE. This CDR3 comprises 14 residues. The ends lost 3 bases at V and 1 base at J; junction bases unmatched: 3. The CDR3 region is CASSAGTVQETQYF. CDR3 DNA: TGTGCCAGCAGCGCCGGGACAGTCCAAGAGACCCAGTACTTC.